This TCR beta chain was recovered during a study of blood T cells in healthy people across ages. Study in general: When template switching was applied, about one barcoded beta molecule was captured per two T cells.

Sample-barcoded 5' priming and a J-beta primer mix drove a second PCR of about 6 to 12 cycles. A minimum of 2.5 million CDR3-containing paired-end reads was obtained for each sample. MiXCR was run by TCRdb on the 5' RACE reads, yielding one entry per CDR3 protein. The sample yields 1.5 million to 2 million distinct CDR3 sequences, roughly 32% seen once. This clonotype occurred a few times. Every sample yielded at least 7 million isolated PBMCs. The CDR3 runs 14 residues. The germline V and J ends were trimmed by 2 bases and 2 bases, with 9 bases remaining between them. Germline V lookup: CDR1 ENHRY, CDR2 SYGVKD.

What was sequenced was blood. The J gene is TRBJ1-2, the V gene TRBV10-3; no firm D call. This TCR came from a woman aged 25 to 45 in good health. Written as DNA, the CDR3 is TGTGCCATCAGTGAGGCGGAGAAGAACTATGGCTACACCTTC. Translation gives CAISEAEKNYGYTF.